This T cell receptor beta chain was obtained from a study of PD-1 blockade in classical Hodgkin lymphoma. The study, taken as a whole, reports: Only CD4+ TCR diversity, not CD8+, had risen significantly by C4D1. As was reported, newly diagnosed patients showed lower baseline TCR diversity than healthy donors did. Differences between repertoires have undefined causes, possibly disease activity or prior therapy.

The data were produced by immunoSEQ multiplex PCR, yet TCRdb's version contains in-frame clones alone and is incomplete. The data show about 9,700 clones, roughly four fifths seen once. CDR3 length: 15 residues. Germline V gene data show CDR1 as MNHNS and CDR2 as SASEGT. The V gene lost 7 bases and the J gene lost 4 bases, with 17 bases spanning the gap. A remark on this clone: Its antigen is currently unknown.

As for time point: cycle 4 day 1 (C4D1), after five to seven weeks of nivolumab. Every patient relapsed after autologous stem cell transplantation, and brentuximab vedotin exposure varied. The sequence was obtained from a human donor with classical Hodgkin lymphoma. This chain links TRBV6-1 with TRBJ1-5; possibly TRBD1 for D (5 bases). Sequenced here: peripheral blood mononuclear cells (PBMCs), sampled before the fourth cycle of nivolumab. The CDR3 loop is CASTPWGNSNQPQHF. DNA for the CDR3: TGTGCCAGCACCCCCTGGGGGAACAGTAATCAGCCCCAGCATTTT.